One sample yielded the 7 T cell receptor beta chains listed below, sequenced in a study of cytomegalovirus exposure and HLA in healthy donors. Only in-frame clones appear in the TCRdb table, and some are missing; sequencing was by immunoSEQ multiplex PCR. The sample carries about 360,000 clones, more than 80% recorded once. The material sequenced was PBMCs. These TCRs come from a woman aged 18-29 years in good health and CMV-seronegative.

The J gene is TRBJ2-5, the V gene TRBV2; D ambiguous. Germline V gives CDR1 SNHLY, CDR2 FYNNEI. Trimming pared 8 bases from V and 6 bases from J, leaving 13 bases between. There are 12 residues in the CDR3. CDR3 nucleotides: TGTGCCAGCTGGGTTAGCTTGAAGACCCAGTACTTC. Its protein is CASWVSLKTQYF.

This clone was seen a handful of times. The chain links TRBV2 to TRBJ2-7; a weak D match, TRBD1 (6 bases). The CDR3 runs to 14 residues. The ends were cut back, 6 bases at V and 2 bases at J, with 14 bases in the middle. Germline CDR1 SNHLY, CDR2 FYNNEI. The CDR3 loop is CASRGRGHTYEQYF. CDR3 coding DNA: TGTGCCAGCAGAGGTCGGGGACACACCTACGAGCAGTACTTC.

This clone was seen more than once but under ten times. The chain combines TRBV5-1 with TRBJ2-1; 12 nucleotides align to TRBD2. CDR1 is SGHRS, CDR2 YFSETQ, per germline. CDR3 length equals 16 residues. The V segment lost 1 base and the J segment 8 bases; nucleotides outside the gene matches: 7. The CDR3 DNA follows: TGCGCCAGCAGCTTGCTCACTAGCGGGGGGAGGGATGAGCAGTTCTTC. This sequence encodes CASSLLTSGGRDEQFF.

The rearrangement uses TRBV27 and TRBJ2-4, with 11 positions matching TRBD1. V lost 2 bases and J lost 7; bases outside the gene matches: 7. The CDR3 has 16 amino acids. Germline assignment: CDR1 MNHEY and CDR2 SMNVEV (reference sequence). The chain's CDR3 is CASSLRGQGVVNIQYF. CDR3 DNA: TGTGCCAGCAGTTTAAGGGGACAGGGGGTCGTGAACATTCAGTACTTC.

This clone was detected only once. The V gene is TRBV19, the J gene TRBJ2-1; possibly TRBD2 for D (5 bases). Germline assignment: CDR1 LNHDA and CDR2 SQIVND (reference sequence). Trimming stripped 3 bases from V and 4 bases from J, with 13 bases between. This CDR3 has 15 residues. The CDR3, as DNA: TGTGCCAGTAGTATGACTACCCAAACTTACAATGAGCAGTTCTTC. The encoded protein is CASSMTTQTYNEQFF.

This chain uses TRBV5-1 with TRBJ2-3, with a possible D match to TRBD2 (6 bases). The CDR3 length is 17 residues. V was pared by 0 bases and J by 0 bases, with 14 bases between. Germline CDR1 is SGHRS and CDR2 is YFSETQ. The CDR3 nucleotides read TGCGCCAGCAGCTTGGGGGCCGGGACTTTTAGCACAGATACGCAGTATTTT. This codes for CASSLGAGTFSTDTQYF. Based on the CDR3 plus reference TRBV5-1 and TRBJ2-3, the full variable domain is KAGVTQTPRYLIKTRGQQVTLSCSPISGHRSVSWYQQTPGQGLQFLFEYFSETQRNKGNFPGRFSGRQFSNSRSEMNVSTLELGDSALYLCASSLGAGTFSTDTQYFGPGTRLTVL.

The chain is built from TRBV19 and TRBJ2-5; possible D gene TRBD1, 5 bases. The CDR3 contains 14 residues. Trimming took off 1 base at V and 2 bases at J, with 8 bases between the two ends. The germline CDR1 and CDR2 sequences are LNHDA and SQIVND (reference sequence). CDR3 region: CASSIGPGQETQYF. The CDR3 DNA reads TGTGCCAGTAGTATAGGGCCAGGGCAAGAGACCCAGTACTTC.